Shown below are 21 T cell receptor beta chains from a single sample sequenced in a study of blood T cell repertoires in COVID-19. Profiling relied on immunoSEQ multiplex PCR, and the TCRdb table lists in-frame clones only, not all of them. The data hold 120,000 or so clones, with roughly nine tenths observed a single time. The sequenced sample was peripheral blood. These receptors came from a human donor in a cohort sampled during active COVID-19.

The DNA for the CDR3 is TGTGCCAGCAGTTACCTAGCGGGGGGGATCAATGAGCAGTTCTTC. This sequence encodes CASSYLAGGINEQFF. The rearrangement joins TRBV6-6 to TRBJ2-1; 12 bases align to TRBD2. The CDR3 totals 15 residues. The V gene end was trimmed by 2 bases and the J gene end by 6 bases; junction bases not matched to a gene: 2. CDR1 MNHNY and CDR2 SVGAGI come from the germline V gene (reference sequence).

The chain combines TRBV3-1 (or the pseudogene TRBV3-2) with TRBJ2-1; D gene uncertain. Looked up from germline, CDR1 is LGHDT and CDR2 is YNNKEL (reference sequence). The CDR3 loop spans 15 amino acids. The germline V and J ends were trimmed by 1 base and 7 bases, with 14 bases remaining between them. CDR3 protein: CASSQGLTSRNEQFF. DNA for the CDR3: TGTGCCAGCAGCCAAGGACTCACTTCGAGGAATGAGCAGTTCTTC.

This rearrangement joins TRBV18 to TRBJ2-7; D may be TRBD1 (6 bases). This CDR3 is 15 amino acids long. V gave up 2 bases and J gave up 2 bases, with 13 bases separating them. Germline loops: CDR1 KGHSH, CDR2 LQKENI. CDR3 amino acids: CASSPEGVFTYEQYF. The CDR3 DNA reads as TGTGCCAGCTCACCAGAGGGGGTCTTTACCTACGAGCAGTACTTC.

The CDR3 DNA sequence: TGTGCCAGCAGCTTATTCCCCGGGGGGGTTGGAGCCGGGGAGCTGTTTTTT. This translates into CASSLFPGGVGAGELFF. This chain uses TRBV7-3 with TRBJ2-2, with 8 bases identical to TRBD2. CDR1 and CDR2 from the germline V gene are SGHTA and FQGTGA. The CDR3 runs to 17 residues. V shed 2 bases and J 6 bases; nucleotides not matched to a gene: 11.

The rearrangement joins TRBV5-1 to TRBJ1-4; 8 bases are a match to TRBD1. Trimming removed 6 bases from V and 3 bases from J; junction bases left unmatched: 7. The CDR3 contains 15 residues. In germline, CDR1 is SGHRS, CDR2 YFSETQ. Here the CDR3 reads CASTSQGAPNEKLFF. In nucleotides, the CDR3 is TGCGCCAGCACGTCTCAGGGGGCACCTAATGAAAAACTGTTTTTT.

V gene TRBV5-1 combines with J gene TRBJ1-2; TRBD1 is a possible D gene (5 bases). The CDR3 runs 14 residues. Germline lookup yields CDR1 SGHRS and CDR2 YFSETQ. V was clipped by 2 bases and J by 2 bases, with 10 bases between them. The CDR3 loop is CASSFETVNYGYTF. In DNA form, the CDR3 reads TGCGCCAGCAGCTTTGAGACAGTAAACTATGGCTACACCTTC.

V gene TRBV5-1 combines with J gene TRBJ2-7; 7 nucleotides agree with TRBD2. CDR3 length: 18 amino acids. V lost 0 bases and J lost 4; bases outside the gene matches: 16. Germline V CDR1 and CDR2: SGHRS, YFSETQ. The CDR3 region is CASSLAEAGTVLRYEQYF. The CDR3 nucleotides are TGCGCCAGCAGCTTGGCAGAAGCGGGAACGGTCCTAAGGTACGAGCAGTACTTC.

The chain joins TRBV19 to TRBJ1-6; TRBD1 is a possible D gene (6 bases). CDR3 length equals 13 residues. Germline CDR1 is LNHDA and CDR2 is SQIVND (reference sequence). Trimming left V 9 bases short and J 9 bases short, with 15 bases between. CDR3 nucleotide sequence: TGTGCCAGCACGACAGGTGTCGGTTCACCCCTCCACTTT. This translates into CASTTGVGSPLHF.

The chain uses TRBV7-9 and TRBJ2-5; D perhaps matches TRBD2 (5 bases). CDR1 is SEHNR, CDR2 FQNEAQ, per germline (reference sequence). The CDR3 runs 15 residues. Trimming removed 4 bases at V and 5 bases at J, with 17 bases between. The CDR3 DNA follows: TGTGCCAGCAGCTCTCGCGGGCCGACGGGGGAGACCCAGTACTTC. Protein: CASSSRGPTGETQYF.

The rearrangement links TRBV6-4 to TRBJ2-1; 10 bases map to TRBD2. Germline V gene sequence: CDR1 MRHNA, CDR2 SNTAGT. The V gene end was trimmed by 1 base and the J gene end by 6 bases; junction bases not matched to a gene: 6. This CDR3 spans 16 amino acids. DNA for the CDR3: TGTGCCAGCAGTGACTGGTCTAGCGGGAGCTCCAATGAGCAGTTCTTC. It codes for CASSDWSSGSSNEQFF.

The chain has TRBV5-1 and TRBJ2-5; 7 bases map to TRBD2. Trimming removed 3 bases from V and 4 bases from J; junction bases left unmatched: 12. Per germline, CDR1 SGHRS and CDR2 YFSETQ. This CDR3 comprises 16 residues. CDR3 DNA: TGCGCCAGCAGCTCCCCGACTAGCCCCTCGGGAGAGACCCAGTACTTC. Translated, it gives CASSSPTSPSGETQYF.

V usage is TRBV18 and J usage is TRBJ1-1; no clear D. Deletions cut 2 bases from V and 1 base from J, with 11 bases between. The CDR3 extends over 15 amino acids. The germline CDR1 and CDR2 sequences are KGHSH and LQKENI. The DNA of the CDR3 is TGTGCCAGCTCACCAACCAACGGGAGGAACACTGAAGCTTTCTTT. Translating gives CASSPTNGRNTEAFF.

The CDR3 here is CASSQDIKAGAGDEQFF. The CDR3 nucleotides are TGTGCCAGCAGCCAAGATATTAAGGCGGGAGCAGGCGATGAGCAGTTCTTC. The rearrangement uses TRBV14 and TRBJ2-1; 7 bases are shared with TRBD2. V lost 0 bases and J lost 8; bases outside the gene matches: 13. Per the germline V gene, CDR1 is SGHDN and CDR2 is FVKESK. The CDR3 is 17 residues long.

Here the CDR3 DNA reads TGCAGCGCCAGAGGGACTAGCGGGAGTTACGAGCAGTACTTC. The encoded protein is CSARGTSGSYEQYF. J is TRBJ2-7 and V is TRBV29-1; 14 nucleotides align to TRBD2. The CDR3 is made up of 14 amino acids. The germline CDR1 and CDR2 sequences are SQVTM and ANQGSEA. The trim removed 7 bases at V and 4 bases at J, leaving 6 bases unmatched.

The V call is TRBV18, the J call TRBJ1-5; D is ambiguous. The CDR3 length is 14 residues. From germline, CDR1 is KGHSH and CDR2 LQKENI. V gave up 0 bases and J gave up 5 bases, with 8 bases separating them. DNA of the CDR3: TGTGCCAGCTCACCACCGGGAGGGTATCAGCCCCAGCATTTT. Translated: CASSPPGGYQPQHF. The full variable domain, in which reference TRBV18 and TRBJ1-5 provide the parts outside the CDR3, is NAGVMQNPRHLVRRRGQEARLRCSPMKGHSHVYWYRQLPEEGLKFMVYLQKENIIDESGMPKERFSAEFPKEGPSILRIQQVVRGDSAAYFCASSPPGGYQPQHFGDGTRLSIL.

V and J are TRBV28 and TRBJ2-6; possibly TRBD1 for D (5 bases). The CDR3 is 16 amino acids. In germline, CDR1 is MDHEN, CDR2 SYDVKM. The V and J ends lost 2 bases and 0 bases respectively, with 8 bases between them. CDR3 amino acids: CASSLQGSSGANVLTF. CDR3 nucleotide sequence: TGTGCCAGCAGTTTACAGGGTAGCTCTGGGGCCAACGTCCTGACTTTC.

This clone has just one count. The chain recombines TRBV6-5 with TRBJ2-7; the match to TRBD2 covers 8 bases. CDR1 is MNHEY, CDR2 SVGAGI, per germline. Trimming removed 5 bases from V and 0 bases from J; junction bases left unmatched: 3. The CDR3 covers 14 residues. CDR3 in DNA: TGTGCCAGCAGTCCCCGGGGGGGCTCCTACGAGCAGTACTTC. Translated, it gives CASSPRGGSYEQYF.

The chain has TRBV18 and TRBJ1-4, with TRBD1 as a possible D gene (6 bases). The CDR3 is 16 amino acids. Per germline, CDR1 KGHSH and CDR2 LQKENI. Trimming shortened V by 5 bases and J by 6 bases, and 19 bases separated the two germline ends. The CDR3 coding sequence is TGTGCCAGCTCAGTCTCTGGGGCAGGGGACGATGAAAAACTGTTTTTT. This encodes CASSVSGAGDDEKLFF.

V and J are TRBV11-1 and TRBJ1-1; 8 bases map to TRBD1. The length of the CDR3 is 14 residues. The junction had 8 bases not matched to a gene; V was cut back by 5 bases and J by 6 bases. Germline CDR1 is SGHAT and CDR2 is FQDESV (reference sequence). The CDR3 reads CASSPNRGRAEAFF. The DNA for the CDR3 is TGTGCCAGCAGCCCCAACAGGGGGAGGGCTGAAGCTTTCTTT.

This rearrangement joins TRBV28 to TRBJ2-1, with 14 positions matching TRBD2. Losses at the gene ends were 6 bases for V and 0 bases for J; bases not matched to a gene: 7. Looked up from germline, CDR1 is MDHEN and CDR2 is SYDVKM. The CDR3 is made up of 18 amino acids. The DNA for the CDR3 is TGTGCCAGCAGCTACGGGACTAGCGGGAGAGGCTCCTACAATGAGCAGTTCTTC. Residues: CASSYGTSGRGSYNEQFF.

The V call is TRBV27, the J call TRBJ1-5; the D gene is possibly TRBD1 (5 bases). Germline loops: CDR1 MNHEY, CDR2 SMNVEV (reference sequence). The ends were cut back, 1 base at V and 5 bases at J, with 12 bases in the middle. The CDR3 sequence is 15 residues long. Written as DNA, the CDR3 is TGTGCCAGCAGTTTATTGGGGGAGGGCTATCAGCCCCAGCATTTT. Protein: CASSLLGEGYQPQHF.